This T cell receptor beta chain derives from a study of T-cell memory formation after mild COVID-19. To note about this clonotype: Its matching antigen is unknown.

Points from the study as a whole: The CD4+ clones that contracted clustered mainly within CM and EM, and the CD8+ clones concentrated in EMRA.

MiXCR, applied by TCRdb to the 5' RACE reads, yields one record per CDR3 protein. The sample consists of 300,000 to 400,000 distinct CDR3 sequences, around 20% of them appearing once. This clonotype was sampled from an adult woman who had mild COVID-19 (a few samples of this study predate the infection). Cell type and time point are not known. Source material: PBMCs or a T cell subset sorted from them (not recorded which).

The DNA of the CDR3 is TGTGCCAGCAGCTTATATCCGGGGAACACTGAAGCTTTCTTT. Protein sequence: CASSLYPGNTEAFF. The V call is TRBV7-3, the J call TRBJ1-1; unclear D gene. The V end lost 2 bases, the J end lost 1 base, and 8 bases lay between the germline ends. CDR3 length equals 14 residues. CDR1 and CDR2 from the germline V gene are SGHTA and FQGTGA. Full variable domain (remainder filled in from reference TRBV7-3 and TRBJ1-1): GAGVSQTPSNKVTEKGKYVELRCDPISGHTALYWYRQSLGQGPEFLIYFQGTGAADDSGLPNDRFFAVRPEGSVSTLKIQRTERGDSAVYLCASSLYPGNTEAFFGQGTRLTVV.